These 7 T cell receptor beta chains were all obtained from the same sample, sequenced in a study of T cells after yellow fever vaccination. From the 5' RACE reads, TCRdb called clonotypes with MiXCR, one entry per CDR3 protein. The repertoire consists of roughly 500,000 distinct CDR3 sequences, with 19% occurring once and the leading ten covering roughly an eighth. Sequenced material: PBMCs, taken 15 days after the yellow fever booster vaccination. Receptors originate from a man in his thirties or forties who received the YFV17D yellow fever vaccine.

This clonotype was found a few times. V is TRBV3-1 and J is TRBJ2-7; D remains unclear. V lost 0 bases, J lost 2 bases, and 5 bases lay in between. CDR1 is LGHDT and CDR2 is YNNKEL in the germline V gene (reference sequence). The CDR3 consists of 13 residues. The CDR3 region has the DNA TGTGCCAGCAGCCAAGAACAAACCTACGAGCAGTACTTC. This gives the protein CASSQEQTYEQYF.

This clonotype was seen repeatedly, ten times or more. V and J are TRBV14 and TRBJ2-1; 9 nucleotides line up with TRBD2. The CDR3 is 16 amino acids. CDR1 and CDR2 (germline): SGHDN, FVKESK. V shed 0 bases, J shed 4 bases, and the junction held 4 bases outside the gene matches. CDR3 sequence reads: CASSQDRGLAYNEQFF. CDR3 in DNA: TGTGCCAGCAGCCAAGATAGGGGACTAGCATACAATGAGCAGTTCTTC. The entire variable domain, with the rest obtained from reference TRBV14 and TRBJ2-1, is as follows: EAGVTQFPSHSVIEKGQTVTLRCDPISGHDNLYWYRRVMGKEIKFLLHFVKESKQDESGMPNNRFLAERTGGTYSTLKVQPAELEDSGVYFCASSQDRGLAYNEQFFGPGTRLTVL.

V gene TRBV6-2 or TRBV6-3 combines with J gene TRBJ1-1; D is ambiguous. The CDR3 totals 13 residues. CDR1 and CDR2 (germline): MNHEY, SVGEGT. The V gene lost 2 bases and the J gene lost 11 bases, with 15 bases spanning the gap. CDR3 residues: CASSYVEASSAFF. As DNA, the CDR3 is TGTGCCAGCAGTTACGTGGAGGCTTCCTCCGCTTTCTTT.

CDR3 DNA sequence: TGTGCCAGCAGTTACTCCATTTCTAGCGGGACCATCTCCTACGAGCAGTACTTC. This sequence encodes CASSYSISSGTISYEQYF. This chain connects TRBV6-2 or TRBV6-3 to TRBJ2-7; 9 bases map to TRBD2. J was trimmed by 0 bases and V by 0 bases; bases with no gene match: 9. Germline CDR1 and CDR2: MNHEY and SVGEGT. The CDR3 extends over 18 amino acids.

The chain combines TRBV10-2 with TRBJ2-5; D might be TRBD1 or TRBD2, each matching 5 bases. V was trimmed by 4 bases and J by 5 bases, leaving 14 bases between them. Germline assignment: CDR1 WSHSY and CDR2 SAAADI. The CDR3 is 14 amino acids. The CDR3 coding sequence is TGCGCCAGCAGTGTAAAGGGACCTTCGGAGACCCAGTACTTC. As protein: CASSVKGPSETQYF.

This clonotype has a handful of counts. The rearrangement uses TRBV15 and TRBJ2-2; a weak D match, TRBD2 (7 bases). CDR3 length: 17 residues. With 0 bases removed from V and 11 bases from J, the gap between germline ends came to 22 bases. From germline, CDR1 is LNHNV and CDR2 YYDKDF (reference sequence). The CDR3 bases are TGTGCCACCAGCAGAGATTTGCCGGGGGCGGGGGTCGGAGAGCTGTTTTTT. It yields the protein CATSRDLPGAGVGELFF.

This chain joins TRBV14 and TRBJ2-5, with 9 bases identical to TRBD2. The CDR3 extends over 15 amino acids. Trimming took 6 bases from V and 2 from J; bases not matched to a gene: 7. CDR1 SGHDN and CDR2 FVKESK come from the germline V gene. The CDR3 here is CASSPTSGKQETQYF. As DNA, the CDR3 is TGTGCCAGCAGTCCGACTAGCGGTAAACAAGAGACCCAGTACTTC.